This TCR beta chain was found in a study of cytomegalovirus exposure and HLA in healthy donors (dated by TCRdb to between 2016 and 2019). Concerning the study at large: A later analysis indicated that the roughly 130 validation repertoires were generated on the platform also employed for the approximately 690 repertoires of the first cohort. The study aimed to test whether signatures of past pathogen exposure could be identified by cataloging public T cell receptors. High-throughput TCR immunosequencing, statistical association of individual TCRs with disease status, and machine learning were combined to predict cytomegalovirus infection status. In addition to the first cohort of 650 to 750 subjects, a separate validation cohort of 130 or so different subjects was used.

This clone was picked up a small number of times. The antigen this receptor binds is unknown. No qualities accompany the bases; no much larger clone lies one base away. Libraries were prepared through the immunoSEQ multiplex PCR assay. On the study's bioinformatics: A statistical classification framework was built for diagnosing cytomegalovirus status from the catalog of TCR beta chain sequences. TCRdb carries this immuneACCESS record with in-frame sequences only. Its versions omit some clonotypes, under half of them owing to an unresolved V gene in the studies checked, with the rest unexplained. The DNA was the basis for D and trimming; V, J and clone size are from that table. The sample table holds over 200,000 clones, of which 85% to 90% were seen once. The top ten hold 2.9% of the sample. Overall study outcomes, separate from this receptor: In vitro tests confirmed that a few of the cytomegalovirus-associated TCR beta chains recognize cytomegalovirus antigens. A total of 150 or so TCR beta chains were listed by the study as associated with cytomegalovirus. In a later analysis, TCRs clustered in the first cohort were found to also tend to co-occur in the 100 to 150 validation repertoires, with around 94% of cluster scores above 0. In both the original and validation cohorts, the classifier was reported to diagnose cytomegalovirus status with high specificity and sensitivity. A later analysis had no HLA typing for the validation cohort, so co-occurrence there was scored across all 130 or so repertoires. According to the authors, the approach could potentially be generalized to other disease states and immunological phenotypes. While some public TCRs were present in many individuals, most TCR sequences turned up only very rarely across donors.

Separate from the roughly 650-subject first cohort, the validation cohort of 90 to 150 subjects was the group to which the donors belonged. V is cut by 3 bases and J by 9 bases, and the space between the germline ends is 9 bases. CDR3 length: 12 amino acids, cysteine to phenylalanine. Left in the record is the CDR3 DNA by itself, 36 bases read in frame from the first base. From the germline V gene, CDR1 is MDHEN and CDR2 is SYDVKM. Specimen: PBMCs. The receptor comes from a woman aged 18-29 years in good health and CMV-seronegative. The chain is made from TRBV28 and TRBJ1-5; too little of a D gene remains to name it. The nucleotide sequence reads as follows: TGTGCCAGCAGTTTCAACGGGAGGCCCCAGCATTTT. Its translation is CASSFNGRPQHF.